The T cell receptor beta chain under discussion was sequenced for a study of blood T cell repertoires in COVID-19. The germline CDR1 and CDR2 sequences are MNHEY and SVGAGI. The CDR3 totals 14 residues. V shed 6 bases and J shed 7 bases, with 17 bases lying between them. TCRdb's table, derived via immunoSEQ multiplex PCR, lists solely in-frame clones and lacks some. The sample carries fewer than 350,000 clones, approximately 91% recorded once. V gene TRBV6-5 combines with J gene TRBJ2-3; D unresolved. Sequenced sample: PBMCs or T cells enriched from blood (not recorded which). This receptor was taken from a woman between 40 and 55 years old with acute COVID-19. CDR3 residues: CASRPKNVFNTQYF. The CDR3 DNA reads TGTGCCAGCAGGCCTAAGAACGTTTTTAATACGCAGTATTTT.